Below, 25 T cell receptor beta chains from the same sample are listed, as sequenced in a study of beta chain features in type 1 diabetes. The entirety of the isolated RNA underwent reverse transcription, so expressed TCRB transcripts were sequenced. TCRdb keeps only in-frame clones here, not all; method: immunoSEQ multiplex PCR. The top ten hold under 1.5% of the sample, which has 140,000 or so clones, over 9.5% seen once. Sequences were obtained from naive CD4+ T cells from blood. These receptors came from a man between 18 and 35 years old in good health.

The rearrangement joins TRBV28 to TRBJ2-3, with 11 bases identical to TRBD2. The CDR3 covers 15 residues. The germline V gene encodes CDR1 MDHEN and CDR2 SYDVKM. J gave up 4 bases and V 3 bases, and 3 bases lay outside the gene matches. CDR3 region: CASSFSGGGPDTQYF. In DNA form, the CDR3 reads TGTGCCAGCAGTTTTAGCGGGGGGGGTCCAGATACGCAGTATTTT.

The V gene is TRBV5-1, the J gene TRBJ2-7; perhaps TRBD1 as D (6 bases). Germline loops: CDR1 SGHRS, CDR2 YFSETQ. Trimming took off 0 bases at V and 4 bases at J, with 14 bases between the two ends. The CDR3 runs 15 residues. CDR3 sequence reads: CASSLDHTGSYEQYF. The CDR3 DNA reads TGCGCCAGCAGCTTGGATCATACAGGGTCATACGAGCAGTACTTC.

This clone appeared a few times. This chain links TRBV18 with TRBJ1-1; D is possibly TRBD1 (6 bases). Germline V lookup: CDR1 KGHSH, CDR2 LQKENI. This CDR3 has 13 residues. The V and J ends lost 3 bases and 4 bases respectively, with 9 bases between them. The CDR3 DNA is TGTGCCAGCTCACCCCTGACAGGCACTGAAGCTTTCTTT. Amino acid sequence: CASSPLTGTEAFF.

The chain employs TRBV2 and TRBJ2-6; D is unclear. CDR3 length: 15 amino acids. Germline CDR1 and CDR2: SNHLY and FYNNEI. Trimming took 2 bases from V and 0 from J, leaving 5 bases between them. CDR3 nucleotides: TGTGCCAGCAGTGAACTTAGCTCTGGGGCCAACGTCCTGACTTTC. This sequence encodes CASSELSSGANVLTF.

The J gene is TRBJ2-7, the V gene TRBV30; 9 nucleotides line up with TRBD1. Germline V gene lookup returns CDR1 GTSNPN and CDR2 SVGIG (reference sequence). The CDR3 loop spans 14 amino acids. J was trimmed by 2 bases and V by 3 bases; bases with no gene match: 5. Here the CDR3 DNA reads TGTGCCTGGAGGAGACAGGGGGATCCCTACGAGCAGTACTTC. This gives the protein CAWRRQGDPYEQYF.

The rearrangement uses TRBV5-8 and TRBJ1-6; D is ambiguous. Trimming took off 1 base at V and 10 bases at J, with 9 bases between the two ends. CDR3 length: 13 amino acids. Germline V gene lookup returns CDR1 SGHTS and CDR2 YDEGEE. CDR3 loop: CASSLPPGSPLHF. The CDR3 region has the DNA TGTGCCAGCAGCTTGCCTCCGGGATCACCCCTCCACTTT.

This clone appeared a few times. The J gene is TRBJ1-4, the V gene TRBV5-1; no definite D call. From germline, CDR1 is SGHRS and CDR2 YFSETQ. V was clipped by 1 base and J by 8 bases, with 12 bases between them. The CDR3 consists of 14 residues. DNA of the CDR3: TGCGCCAGCAGCTTGTCCGCACCCCAGGAAAAACTGTTTTTT. Protein sequence: CASSLSAPQEKLFF. The full variable domain, rest sourced from reference TRBV5-1 and TRBJ1-4, is KAGVTQTPRYLIKTRGQQVTLSCSPISGHRSVSWYQQTPGQGLQFLFEYFSETQRNKGNFPGRFSGRQFSNSRSEMNVSTLELGDSALYLCASSLSAPQEKLFFGSGTQLSVL.

This clone was seen a handful of times. This chain connects TRBV19 to TRBJ1-5; 7 nucleotides align to TRBD1. J gave up 0 bases and V 4 bases, and 3 bases lay outside the gene matches. This CDR3 is built from 15 residues. The germline gives CDR1 LNHDA, CDR2 SQIVND (reference sequence). The CDR3 loop is CASSRDSFSNQPQHF. CDR3 bases: TGTGCCAGTAGTAGGGACAGTTTTAGCAATCAGCCCCAGCATTTT.

The chain combines TRBV7-2 with TRBJ2-7, with D possibly matching TRBD2 (5 bases). The CDR3 has 15 residues. The germline gives CDR1 SGHTA, CDR2 FQGNSA. V was shortened by 5 bases and J by 3 bases, with 17 bases between the two germline ends. CDR3 bases: TGTGCCAGCAGCACCTCCCGCGGGCAGCACTACGAGCAGTACTTC. Amino acids: CASSTSRGQHYEQYF.

The V call is TRBV11-2, the J call TRBJ2-7, with TRBD1 matching 7 bases. The CDR3 is made up of 15 amino acids. Germline V gives CDR1 SGHAT, CDR2 FQNNGV. V gave up 1 base and J gave up 4 bases; unmatched junction bases: 7. The DNA for the CDR3 is TGTGCCAGCAGCTTAGTAACCGGGACAGAGTACGAGCAGTACTTC. It specifies CASSLVTGTEYEQYF.

The rearrangement uses TRBV7-9 and TRBJ2-7; 9 bases are shared with TRBD1. This CDR3 region has 14 residues. Unmatched junction bases numbered 7, after V lost 5 bases and J lost 5 bases. Germline-derived CDR1 and CDR2 are SEHNR and FQNEAQ (reference sequence). CDR3 amino acids: CASSLRTGAHEQYF. The CDR3 DNA reads TGTGCCAGCAGCCTGAGGACAGGGGCCCACGAGCAGTACTTC. Using reference TRBV7-9 and TRBJ2-7 for the parts outside the CDR3, the full variable domain is DTGVSQNPRHKITKRGQNVTFRCDPISEHNRLYWYRQTLGQGPEFLTYFQNEAQLEKSRLLSDRFSAERPKGSFSTLEIQRTEQGDSAMYLCASSLRTGAHEQYFGPGTRLTVT.

The chain combines TRBV5-6 with TRBJ2-7; perhaps TRBD1 as D (6 bases). Trimming removed 2 bases from V and 0 bases from J, with 18 bases in between. The CDR3 is 17 residues long. The germline gives CDR1 SGHDT, CDR2 YYEEEE. As DNA, the CDR3 is TGTGCCAGCAGCTTTTACGACAGGCCCCCAAGCTCCTACGAGCAGTACTTC. The encoded protein is CASSFYDRPPSSYEQYF.

This clone was picked up a small number of times. The chain has TRBV15 and TRBJ1-2, with 7 bases that match TRBD1. This CDR3 region has 16 residues. Germline V gene lookup returns CDR1 LNHNV and CDR2 YYDKDF (reference sequence). V was clipped by 4 bases and J by 4 bases; unmatched bases: 12. The CDR3 coding sequence is TGTGCCACCAGCACAGGGACAGTCCAATCTGTCTATGGCTACACCTTC. This sequence encodes CATSTGTVQSVYGYTF.

This clone was seen at least ten times. The gene calls are TRBV7-9 and TRBJ1-4, with TRBD1 matching over 9 bases. There are 14 residues in the CDR3. The ends lost 5 bases at V and 5 bases at J; junction bases unmatched: 3. Germline values: CDR1 SEHNR, CDR2 FQNEAQ (reference sequence). The CDR3 nucleotides are TGTGCCAGCAGCGCCGGGACAGGGAATGAAAAACTGTTTTTT. This sequence encodes CASSAGTGNEKLFF.

This clone came up a few times. The V call is TRBV19, the J call TRBJ2-1, with 8 nucleotides matching TRBD2. With V trimmed by 3 bases and J by 7 bases, 8 bases remained unmatched. Germline loops: CDR1 LNHDA, CDR2 SQIVND (reference sequence). This CDR3 is 15 amino acids long. The CDR3 sequence is CASSIGLAGENEQFF. The CDR3, as DNA: TGTGCCAGTAGTATCGGCCTAGCGGGCGAGAATGAGCAGTTCTTC.

This sequence joins TRBV15 and TRBJ2-5, with D perhaps matching TRBD1 (7 bases). The J call could be wrong; TRBJ2-7 is a better fit for the DNA end. Germline CDR1 is LNHNV and CDR2 is YYDKDF (reference sequence). The CDR3 loop spans 14 amino acids. CDR3 bases: TGTGCCACCAGCACGGGGGACAGCCCCTACGAGCAGTACTTC. Encoded protein: CATSTGDSPYEQYF.

The genes are TRBV5-4 and TRBJ1-1; D is possibly TRBD1 (6 bases). The V end was cut by 2 bases, the J end by 5 bases, with 13 bases between. Per the germline V gene, CDR1 is SGHNT and CDR2 is YYREEE (reference sequence). The CDR3 is 14 amino acids. The chain's CDR3 is CASSLTGMRTEAFF. The CDR3 region has the DNA TGTGCCAGCAGCTTAACAGGGATGAGGACTGAAGCTTTCTTT.

The rearrangement links TRBV10-3 to TRBJ2-7; 7 positions agree with TRBD1. Per the germline V gene, CDR1 is ENHRY and CDR2 is SYGVKD. The V gene end was trimmed by 8 bases and the J gene end by 5 bases; junction bases not matched to a gene: 12. The CDR3 runs 14 residues. CDR3 in DNA: TGTGCCATCGGATTACAGGGGATATACAACGAGCAGTACTTC. Encoded protein: CAIGLQGIYNEQYF.

V and J are TRBV6-5 and TRBJ1-5; D gene ambiguous. The CDR3 consists of 15 residues. The V end was cut by 2 bases, the J end by 3 bases, with 11 bases between. The germline V gene has CDR1 MNHEY and CDR2 SVGAGI. The CDR3 region has the DNA TGTGCCAGCAGTTACCAGGAAGCAAACAATCAGCCCCAGCATTTT. This codes for CASSYQEANNQPQHF.

This clone was observed a few times. The V gene is TRBV12-5, the J gene TRBJ2-5; D ambiguous. The J call may be faulty, since TRBJ2-7 better matches the DNA end. Germline lookup yields CDR1 LGHNT and CDR2 FRNRAP. This CDR3 comprises 14 residues. The CDR3 DNA reads TGTGCTAGTGGCGAACGCCCCAAGTCCTACGAGCAGTACTTC. This translates into CASGERPKSYEQYF.

This clone was seen only a few times. The rearrangement joins TRBV5-1 to TRBJ2-5; 11 nucleotides align to TRBD2. Germline CDR1 is SGHRS and CDR2 is YFSETQ. V lost 2 bases, J lost 0 bases, and 6 bases stayed unmatched. This CDR3 has 17 residues. In nucleotides, the CDR3 is TGCGCCAGCAGCTTAAGAGTAGCGGGGGGGTACCAAGAGACCCAGTACTTC. Its translation is CASSLRVAGGYQETQYF.

The rearrangement links TRBV7-3 to TRBJ1-4; unclear D gene. V lost 5 bases and J 8 bases, leaving 12 bases between the germline ends. Germline CDR1 SGHTA, CDR2 FQGTGA. This CDR3 region has 13 residues. The CDR3 DNA reads as TGTGCCAGCAGCGATACGGAGCGGGAAAAACTGTTTTTT. Its protein is CASSDTEREKLFF.

This clone was detected only a few times. The rearrangement joins TRBV19 to TRBJ1-3; tentative D call: TRBD1 (5 bases). The CDR3 is 16 residues long. Per germline, CDR1 LNHDA and CDR2 SQIVND (reference sequence). With 5 bases removed from V and 0 bases from J, the gap between germline ends came to 14 bases. CDR3 protein: CASSPKTANSGNTIYF. The CDR3 DNA is TGTGCCAGTAGTCCTAAGACAGCTAACTCTGGAAACACCATATATTTT.

At least ten counts were recorded for this clone. The gene calls are TRBV28 and TRBJ2-1; perhaps TRBD2 as D (5 bases). Germline CDR1 MDHEN, CDR2 SYDVKM. The CDR3 covers 15 residues. Trimming left V 5 bases short and J 4 bases short, with 15 bases between. CDR3 in amino acids: CASSPSGQLYNEQFF. For the CDR3, the DNA is TGTGCCAGCAGTCCAAGCGGCCAGCTTTACAATGAGCAGTTCTTC.

This clone was detected a few times. The chain joins TRBV27 to TRBJ1-3; TRBD1 might be the D (5 bases). Per germline, CDR1 MNHEY and CDR2 SMNVEV (reference sequence). V lost 3 bases and J 0 bases, leaving 6 bases between the germline ends. CDR3 length equals 14 residues. The CDR3 reads CASSLQGSGNTIYF. The CDR3 DNA sequence: TGTGCCAGCAGTTTGCAGGGCTCTGGAAACACCATATATTTT.